This T cell receptor beta chain appears in the sequencing data of a study of T cells in Graves' hyperthyroidism and ophthalmopathy (dated by TCRdb to the late 2010s). With respect to the entire study: Peripheral blood samples were taken at initial diagnosis, before any treatment was given. The paper describes TCR Vbeta CDR3 sequencing of 140 or so peripheral blood samples, made up of 43 ophthalmopathy patients, roughly 72 hyperthyroidism patients and 17 progressor patients. The roughly 90 discovery patients were divided at random into training and test sets in a 7:3 ratio. After blood sampling, hyperthyroidism patients were treated with methimazole at a starting dose of 30 mg daily, and ophthalmopathy patients were treated with high-dose intravenous methylprednisolone. Whether ophthalmopathy could be predicted prospectively was tested in an independent validation cohort made up of about 18 hyperthyroidism patients plus 17 patients who later progressed to ophthalmopathy. In addition, the study compared T-cell repertoires in thyroid tissue and in blood from 6 or 7 Graves' hyperthyroidism patients. To identify TCR V-J signatures that set the groups apart, the researchers used a discovery cohort of more than 95 patients, made up of 40 to 45 with Graves' ophthalmopathy and approximately 57 with stable Graves' hyperthyroidism.

In regard to this clonotype: It has no known antigen specificity. Base qualities are not recorded, but no much larger clone differs from it by a single base.

The germline V gene encodes CDR1 GTSNPN and CDR2 SVGIG (reference sequence). Compared with germline, V lacks 2 bases and J lacks 9 bases; bases without a gene match: 12. Its CDR3 holds 16 amino acids, cysteine through phenylalanine. The read is trimmed to its CDR3 DNA, 48 bases read in frame from base 1. TCR beta CDR3 regions were amplified from RNA transcripts. For the first round of RT-PCR on the TCR CDR3, the HTBI primer set was used together with the Qiagen OneStep RT-PCR kit. Libraries were constructed in a second round of multiplex PCR, after which size selection and purification were performed. The libraries were sequenced on an Illumina HiSeq2000 using paired-end 100 bp reads. Per the original workflow: SOAPnuke was used to process the raw data, removing reads that contained adapters or uncalled bases, had a mean Phred below 15, or lacked an exact match to the constant primer or identifier. COPE v1.2.5 was used to merge high-quality paired reads, and clonotypes were defined as unique nucleotide sequences. MiTCR v1.1 was used to align clonotypes to the IMGT TRBV, TRBD and TRBJ reference segments. Analysis was restricted to V-J combinations with a frequency above 0.0001, which covered 99.2% of repertoires. A TCS score was defined as the ratio between F50 (clonal expansion) and ExV (chaos), using BLOSUM62-based TCRdist between CDR3 peptides within each V-J. Welch's t-statistics and random forest reduced fewer than 550 V-J features to 13, which were used in a naive Bayes classifier (R e1071). In-frame beta chains were kept once TCRdb had trimmed the public reads at Q25 with fastp and called clones with MiXCR. Duplicate CDR3 protein sequences are folded into a single record with the most common DNA and genes. The V and J calls come from TCRdb's annotation, not from the publication. The sample contains 250,000 to 350,000 distinct CDR3 sequences, approximately 23% of them found a single time. The ten most abundant clones make up roughly 60% of the sample.

Moderately to severely active disease, a Clinical Activity Score of at least 3, a NOSPECS grade of at least 4, and a duration under 3 months were present in ophthalmopathy patients. Exclusion was applied to patients with uncontrolled infections, other autoimmune diseases, pregnancy or lactation. Diagnoses were established on the basis of clinical symptoms, serum thyroxine and TRAb, thyroid ultrasound, and orbital computed tomography. PBMCs were separated from about 10 ml of fresh peripheral blood using Ficoll-Paque density gradient centrifugation. Total RNA was extracted using Trizol reagent, and RNA quality was assessed on an Agilent 2100 Bioanalyzer. What the research found in general, with its limitations: Sample size was not statistically predetermined, and blinding of investigators to group allocation was not performed. Blood samples also contained most of the expanded thyroid clonotypes (frequency above 0.001), which suggests that blood repertoires may reflect thyroid immune responses. In validation, the model predicted progression to ophthalmopathy with about 71% sensitivity and 72% to 85% specificity, a median of roughly seven months before onset. A 13 V-J signature model separated ophthalmopathy from stable hyperthyroidism, with about 90% sensitivity and roughly 82% specificity in cross-validation and 80%/75% in testing.

The receptor was isolated from a man aged 30 to 45 with Graves' ophthalmopathy. The specimen was blood. The V gene is TRBV30 and the J gene is TRBJ1-6, with 8 junctional bases fitting TRBD1. For the CDR3, the sequence is CAWSPRQGAMFSPLHF. The nucleotides are TGTGCCTGGAGTCCTCGGCAGGGGGCAATGTTTTCACCCCTCCACTTT.